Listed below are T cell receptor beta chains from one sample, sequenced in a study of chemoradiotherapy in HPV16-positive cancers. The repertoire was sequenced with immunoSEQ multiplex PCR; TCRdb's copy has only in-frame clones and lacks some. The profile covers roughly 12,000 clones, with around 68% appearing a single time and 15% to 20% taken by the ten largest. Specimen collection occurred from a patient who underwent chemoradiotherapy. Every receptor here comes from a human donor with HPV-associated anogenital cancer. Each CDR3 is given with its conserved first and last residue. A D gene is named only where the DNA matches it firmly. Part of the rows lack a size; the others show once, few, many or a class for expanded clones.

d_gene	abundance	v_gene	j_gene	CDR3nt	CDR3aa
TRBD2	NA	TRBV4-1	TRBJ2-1	TGCGCCAGCAGCCCCCCTCCAGTAGCGGGGGTGGATGAGCAGTTCTTC	CASSPPPVAGVDEQFF
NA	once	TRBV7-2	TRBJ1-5	TGTGCCAGCAGCTCAATGGGGGGCAATCAGCCCCAGCATTTT	CASSSMGGNQPQHF
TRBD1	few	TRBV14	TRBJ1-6	TGTGCCAGCAGCCAAGATACAGGGGTAAGGTCACCCCTCCACTTT	CASSQDTGVRSPLHF
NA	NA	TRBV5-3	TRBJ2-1	TGTGCCAGAAGCCTCCACCGGGTCGGGGATGAGCAGTTCTTC	CARSLHRVGDEQFF
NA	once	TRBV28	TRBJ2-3	TGTGCCAGCAGGCGGTCGGGGTCCACAGATACGCAGTATTTT	CASRRSGSTDTQYF
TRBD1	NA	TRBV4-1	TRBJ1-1	TGCGCCAGCAGCCAACTCAGGGGGCAGTTCACTGAAGCTTTCTTT	CASSQLRGQFTEAFF
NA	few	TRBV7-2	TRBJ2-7	TGTGCCAGCAGCTTAAAACAGGGACCTTACGAGCAGTACTTC	CASSLKQGPYEQYF
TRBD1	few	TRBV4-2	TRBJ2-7	TGTGCCAGCAGCCATCCCCCCGGACAGGGAGTATACGAGCAGTACTTC	CASSHPPGQGVYEQYF
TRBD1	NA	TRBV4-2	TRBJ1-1	TGTGCCAGCAGCCAAGGGGACAGTCACACTGAAGCTTTCTTT	CASSQGDSHTEAFF
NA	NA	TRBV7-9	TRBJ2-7	TGTGCCAGCAGCTTCGACAGTTTCTACGAGCAGTACTTC	CASSFDSFYEQYF
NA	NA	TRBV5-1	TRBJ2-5	TGCGCCACCGCAGGGAGCGGCCAAGAGACCCAGTACTTC	CATAGSGQETQYF
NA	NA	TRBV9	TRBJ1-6	TGTGCCAGCAGCGCCAGGGATAATTCACCCCTCCACTTT	CASSARDNSPLHF
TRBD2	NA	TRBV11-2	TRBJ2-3	TGTGCCAGCAGCTCGACTAGCGGGGGGTATACGCAGTATTTT	CASSSTSGGYTQYF
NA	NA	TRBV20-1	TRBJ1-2	TGCAGTGCCCCCCCGGAGACCTTC	CSAPPETF
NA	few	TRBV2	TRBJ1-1	TGTGCCAGCAGTACCGGTATCAGGGGAACTGAAGCTTTCTTT	CASSTGIRGTEAFF
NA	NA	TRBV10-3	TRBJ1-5	TGTGCCATCAGTGAGTCGATCCTTTTTGCAGGGATGGGGCAGCCCCAGCATTTT	CAISESILFAGMGQPQHF
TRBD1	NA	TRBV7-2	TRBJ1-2	TGTGCCAGCATCAAGGCCCCGGACAGGAACTATGGCTACACCTTC	CASIKAPDRNYGYTF
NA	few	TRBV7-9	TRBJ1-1	TGTGCCAGCAGCTTCTTACCAACCGCCGAAGCTTTCTTT	CASSFLPTAEAFF
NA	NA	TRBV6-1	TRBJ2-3	TGTGCCAGCAGTGAAGCGGGGGGGGGCGGCACAGATACGCAGTATTTT	CASSEAGGGGTDTQYF
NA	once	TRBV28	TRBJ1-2	TGTGCCAGCAGTACCTCGGGGTATGGCTACACCTTC	CASSTSGYGYTF
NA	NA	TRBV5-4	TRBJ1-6	TGTGCCAGCAGCTTAAATCCGAGCTGGTCCTATAATTCACCCCTCCACTTT	CASSLNPSWSYNSPLHF
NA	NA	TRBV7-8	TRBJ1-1	TGTGCCAGCAGCCCTTCTTGGACAGTCACGAACACTGAAGCTTTCTTT	CASSPSWTVTNTEAFF
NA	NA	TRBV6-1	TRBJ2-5	TGTGCCAGCAGTAAAGCCGGTGGCCAAGAGACCCAGTACTTC	CASSKAGGQETQYF
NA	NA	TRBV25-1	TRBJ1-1	TGTGCCAGCAGTGGACCCTCGAACACTGAAGCTTTCTTT	CASSGPSNTEAFF
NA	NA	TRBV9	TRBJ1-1	TGTGCCAGCAGCGAAACAGGGAACACTGAAGCTTTCTTT	CASSETGNTEAFF
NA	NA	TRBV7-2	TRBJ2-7	TGTGCCAGCAGCTTAGGGGGACGGAGGGGGGAAAACTTC	CASSLGGRRGENF
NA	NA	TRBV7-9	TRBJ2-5	TGTGCCAGCAGCTACAGGACGGCACAAGAGACCCAGTACTTC	CASSYRTAQETQYF
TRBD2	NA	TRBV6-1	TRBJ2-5	TGTGCCAGCAGTGTCACCTGGCCTAGCGGGGGGCCGGGGGTGGAGGAGACCCAGTACTTC	CASSVTWPSGGPGVEETQYF
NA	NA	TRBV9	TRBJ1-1	TGTGCCAGCAGCCCCGAGGACACTGAAGCTTTCTTT	CASSPEDTEAFF
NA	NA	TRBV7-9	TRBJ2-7	TGTGCCAGTTCCCGACAAAACTACGAGCAGTACTTC	CASSRQNYEQYF
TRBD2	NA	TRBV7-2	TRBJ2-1	TGTGCCAGCAGCTTAGGAGCGGGGGGATACAATGAGCAGTTCTTC	CASSLGAGGYNEQFF
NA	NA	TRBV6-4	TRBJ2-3	TGTGCCAGCAGTGACGGGCTAGGAGGAGATACGCAGTATTTT	CASSDGLGGDTQYF
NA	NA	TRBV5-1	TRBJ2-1	TGCGCCAGCAGCTCTGGTGGGGGGGGCCGTTACAATGAGCAGTTCTTC	CASSSGGGGRYNEQFF
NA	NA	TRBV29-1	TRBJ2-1	TGCAGCGTCACAGTCTACAATGAGCAGTTCTTC	CSVTVYNEQFF
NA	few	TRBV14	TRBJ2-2	TGTGCCAGCAGCCAAGAATTGGGAAACACCGGGGAGCTGTTTTTT	CASSQELGNTGELFF
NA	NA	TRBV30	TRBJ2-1	TGTGCCTGGAGAAGCGGTGAGCAGTTCTTC	CAWRSGEQFF
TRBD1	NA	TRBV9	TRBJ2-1	TGTGCCAGCAGCTCCGGGACAGGGGGCCGAGGTGAGCAGTTCTTC	CASSSGTGGRGEQFF
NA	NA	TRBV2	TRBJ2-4	TGTGCCAGCAGTGAATTAGGGGGTACCCGGATAGCCAAAAACATTCAGTACTTC	CASSELGGTRIAKNIQYF
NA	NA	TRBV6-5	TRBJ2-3	TGTGCCAGCAGTTACGGGGCCTTTAGCACAGATACGCAGTATTTT	CASSYGAFSTDTQYF
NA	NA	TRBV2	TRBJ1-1	TGTGCCACAGTCGTAAGGGGTCCTGAGGTCGGAGCTTTCTTT	CATVVRGPEVGAFF
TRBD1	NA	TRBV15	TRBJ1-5	TGTGCCACCAGCAGAGGGACAGGAGCGTATAGCAATCAGCCCCAGCATTTT	CATSRGTGAYSNQPQHF
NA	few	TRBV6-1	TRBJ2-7	TGTGCCAGCAGTATAGTAGGGACATCATCCTACGAGCAGTACTTC	CASSIVGTSSYEQYF
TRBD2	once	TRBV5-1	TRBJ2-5	TGCGCCAGCAGCTTCCGGACTAGCGGGGGGTCGCAAGAGACCCAGTACTTC	CASSFRTSGGSQETQYF
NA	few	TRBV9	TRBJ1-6	TGTGCCAGCAGCGTCAACAGGGATTCACCCCTCCACTTT	CASSVNRDSPLHF
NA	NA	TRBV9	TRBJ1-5	TGTGCCAGCAGCGTAAATGGACAGAGCAATCAGCCCCAGCATTTT	CASSVNGQSNQPQHF
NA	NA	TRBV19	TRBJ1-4	TGTGCCAGTAGTATCCCCGGACTAAATGAAAAACTGTTTTTT	CASSIPGLNEKLFF
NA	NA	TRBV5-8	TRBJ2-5	TGTGCCAGCAGCTTGGCCGGCGGGGCCAGGGAGACCCAGTACTTC	CASSLAGGARETQYF
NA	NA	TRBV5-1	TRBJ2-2	TGCGCCAGCATATCGGGGGCCTCGGGGACCGGGGAGCTGTTTTTT	CASISGASGTGELFF
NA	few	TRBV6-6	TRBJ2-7	TGTGCCAGCAGTTACTCATTGGGCGAGCAGTACTTC	CASSYSLGEQYF
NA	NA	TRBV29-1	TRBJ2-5	TGCAGCGTTGCGGCGATCCAAGAGACCCAGTACTTC	CSVAAIQETQYF
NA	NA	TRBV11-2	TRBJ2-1	TGTGCCAGCAGCTTAGGATCGCTAAGCTCCTACAATGAGCAGTTCTTC	CASSLGSLSSYNEQFF
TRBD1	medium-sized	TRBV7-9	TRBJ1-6	TGTGCCAGCAGCAGGACAGGGATCGACAATTCACCCCTCCACTTT	CASSRTGIDNSPLHF
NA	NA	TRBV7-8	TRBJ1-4	TGTGCCAGCAGCTTAGGACGGCTTTGGGAAAAACTGTTTTTT	CASSLGRLWEKLFF
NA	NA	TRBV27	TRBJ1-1	TGTGCCAGCAGTTTATTCAGGGGCCGAATGAACACTGAAGCTTTCTTT	CASSLFRGRMNTEAFF
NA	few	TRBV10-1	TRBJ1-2	TGCGCCAGCAGTGAAAACTTCGACTATGGCTACACCTTC	CASSENFDYGYTF
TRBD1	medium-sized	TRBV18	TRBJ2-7	TGTGCCAGCTCACCTACCGGGACAGGCTGGGGCGAGCAGTACTTC	CASSPTGTGWGEQYF
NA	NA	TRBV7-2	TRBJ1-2	TGTGCCAGCAGCTTAGGGGGGCTCGGCTACACCTTC	CASSLGGLGYTF